These 8 T cell receptor beta chains came from one sample sequenced in a study of T cell responses to AZD1222 COVID-19 vaccine. Data came from immunoSEQ multiplex PCR; TCRdb stores just in-frame clones and leaves some out. Of fewer than 120,000 clones listed, about 94% are singletons. This specimen was peripheral blood, taken 28 days after the second AZD1222 dose. All receptors derive from an adult who received the AZD1222 COVID-19 vaccine.

This clone has just one count. Here the CDR3 reads CASSGTGLNEKLFF. The CDR3 bases are TGTGCCAGCAGCGGGACAGGGCTTAATGAAAAACTGTTTTTT. The V call is TRBV2, the J call TRBJ1-4, with 9 bases aligning to TRBD1. Germline values: CDR1 SNHLY, CDR2 FYNNEI. The CDR3 contains 14 residues. Trimming removed 6 bases from V and 4 bases from J; junction bases left unmatched: 3.

The rearrangement links TRBV5-1 to TRBJ2-7, with TRBD2 matching 11 bases. The CDR3 totals 17 residues. CDR1 SGHRS and CDR2 YFSETQ come from the germline V gene. Unmatched junction bases numbered 6, after V lost 1 base and J lost 0 bases. The DNA for the CDR3 is TGCGCCAGCAGCTTGCGACTAGCGGGGATGAGCTCCTACGAGCAGTACTTC. Amino acid sequence: CASSLRLAGMSSYEQYF.

The gene calls are TRBV5-5 and TRBJ2-1, with 11 bases fitting TRBD2. Germline CDR1 SGHKS, CDR2 YYEKEE (reference sequence). V was clipped by 6 bases and J by 8 bases; unmatched bases: 7. The CDR3 extends over 14 amino acids. The CDR3 spells CASKTSGNSDEQFF. The DNA of the CDR3 is TGTGCCAGCAAGACTAGCGGGAATAGCGATGAGCAGTTCTTC.

Regarding this clone: Other nucleotide sequences from this sample produce the same CDR3. The gene calls are TRBV6-5 and TRBJ1-3; no clear D. The V gene's germline CDR1 is MNHEY and CDR2 SVGAGI. There are 13 residues in the CDR3. V was shortened by 0 bases and J by 4 bases, with 4 bases between the two germline ends. CDR3 sequence: CASSYSTGNTIYF. The CDR3 nucleotides are TGTGCCAGCAGTTACTCGACCGGAAACACCATATATTTT.

The chain employs TRBV5-1 and TRBJ1-1, with 8 nucleotides matching TRBD1. Trimming cost V 3 bases and J 7 bases; bases outside gene matches: 5. The length of the CDR3 is 13 residues. The germline gives CDR1 SGHRS, CDR2 YFSETQ. The CDR3: CASSSDRGFEAFF. CDR3 nucleotides: TGCGCCAGCAGCTCCGACAGGGGTTTTGAAGCTTTCTTT.

The J gene is TRBJ2-5, the V gene TRBV28; D tentatively fits TRBD1 or TRBD2 (5 bases each). This CDR3 has 13 amino acids. Trimming shortened V by 3 bases and J by 8 bases, and 13 bases separated the two germline ends. Germline CDR1 reads MDHEN; CDR2 reads SYDVKM. CDR3: CASSLPGTYTQYF. In nucleotides, the CDR3 is TGTGCCAGCAGTTTGCCCGGGACCTACACCCAGTACTTC.

V usage is TRBV4-2 and J usage is TRBJ2-3; unclear D gene. V lost 1 base, J lost 2 bases, and 10 bases lay in between. In germline, CDR1 is LGHNA, CDR2 YNFKEQ. This CDR3 region has 15 residues. Here the CDR3 DNA reads TGTGCCAGCAGCCAAGCGAGGATTGACACAGATACGCAGTATTTT. Protein sequence: CASSQARIDTDTQYF.

The chain employs TRBV9 and TRBJ1-1; D ambiguous. The CDR3 length is 8 residues. Trimming pared 6 bases from V and 11 bases from J, leaving 5 bases between. From germline, CDR1 is SGDLS and CDR2 YYNGEE. The CDR3, as DNA: TGTGCCAGCAATCCGGCTTTCTTT. Protein sequence: CASNPAFF.